This is a list of T cell receptor beta chains from one sample in a study of cytomegalovirus exposure and HLA in healthy donors. Measured with immunoSEQ multiplex PCR; TCRdb has only the in-frame clones, and not every one. The sample has 160,000 or so clones; over 80% are singletons. The sample was PBMCs. These receptors came from a young woman in good health and CMV-seronegative. The CDR3 runs from the conserved cysteine through the conserved F or W. Fields, in order: J gene, clone size, D gene, V gene, CDR3 protein, CDR3 DNA. A D gene is named only where the DNA matches it firmly. Clone size is not always given. Where it is, it says once, few, many or a class for expanded clones.

TRBJ1-2	-	-	TRBV30	CAWSNGGGGGYTF	TGTGCCTGGAGCAATGGGGGGGGCGGGGGCTACACCTTC
TRBJ1-2	once	-	TRBV6-1	CASSDLFSRGEGYTF	TGTGCCAGCAGTGATTTATTTAGCCGTGGCGAAGGCTACACCTTC
TRBJ2-5	-	TRBD2	TRBV11-2	CASSFAGGQETQYF	TGTGCCAGCAGCTTTGCGGGGGGTCAAGAGACCCAGTACTTC
TRBJ2-7	-	TRBD1	TRBV6-6	CASSLGTANYEQYF	TGTGCCAGCAGTTTAGGGACAGCTAACTACGAGCAGTACTTC
TRBJ1-2	-	TRBD1	TRBV10-3	CAISGEGGVWYGYTF	TGTGCCATCAGCGGGGAAGGGGGCGTTTGGTATGGCTACACCTTC
TRBJ1-6	-	TRBD1	TRBV28	CASSSYGTGFSNSPLHF	TGTGCCAGCAGCTCGTATGGGACAGGGTTTTCGAATTCACCCCTCCACTTT
TRBJ1-2	-	-	TRBV29-1	CSVSALANYGYTF	TGCAGCGTTTCGGCCCTAGCTAACTATGGCTACACCTTC
TRBJ1-5	once	-	TRBV5-6	CASSLAVGRSQPQHF	TGTGCCAGCAGCTTGGCCGTGGGGAGAAGTCAGCCCCAGCATTTT
TRBJ1-1	-	TRBD1	TRBV19	CASSIRDRVTEAFF	TGTGCCAGTAGTATAAGGGACAGGGTCACTGAAGCTTTCTTT
TRBJ1-1	-	-	TRBV29-1	CSATRRGGTNTEAFF	TGCAGCGCCACCCGGAGGGGAGGGACGAACACTGAAGCTTTCTTT
TRBJ1-2	once	TRBD1	TRBV4-1	CASSPTTGTVYGYTF	TGCGCCAGCAGCCCGACAACGGGGACAGTCTATGGCTACACCTTC
TRBJ2-1	few	TRBD1	TRBV6-6	CASSPDRGYNEQFF	TGTGCCAGCAGTCCGGACAGGGGATACAATGAGCAGTTCTTC
TRBJ2-7	-	TRBD1	TRBV5-4	CASSGSTGLGFVVYEQYF	TGTGCCAGCAGCGGATCGACAGGGTTGGGGTTCGTAGTTTACGAGCAGTACTTC
TRBJ1-1	once	-	TRBV4-1	CASSQDRGKRTEAFF	TGCGCCAGCAGCCAAGATAGGGGGAAGAGGACTGAAGCTTTCTTT
TRBJ1-1	once	-	TRBV12-5	CASGLVGSTAEAFF	TGTGCTAGTGGTTTGGTAGGGAGTACGGCTGAAGCTTTCTTT
TRBJ1-4	-	-	TRBV9	CASSVGRKAGEKLFF	TGTGCCAGCAGCGTAGGTCGAAAGGCGGGTGAAAAACTGTTTTTT
TRBJ2-3	few	TRBD2	TRBV28	CASSLAGPSTDTQYF	TGTGCCAGCAGTCTAGCGGGCCCGAGCACAGATACGCAGTATTTT
TRBJ1-5	few	-	TRBV28	CASSPRGLRGQPQHF	TGTGCCAGCAGCCCCCGGGGGTTAAGGGGACAGCCCCAGCATTTT
TRBJ2-7	-	TRBD1	TRBV7-9	CSSSPVGQVGEQYF	TGTTCCAGCAGCCCGGTGGGACAGGTCGGGGAGCAGTACTTC
TRBJ1-5	-	-	TRBV6-1	CASARSGYSNQPQHF	TGTGCCAGCGCCCGAAGCGGGTATAGCAATCAGCCCCAGCATTTT
TRBJ1-2	-	-	TRBV27	CASSLPDNRYTF	TGTGCCAGCAGTTTGCCTGACAATCGCTACACCTTC
TRBJ1-5	-	-	TRBV5-8	CASSIGQLNQPQHF	TGTGCCAGCAGCATAGGACAGCTTAATCAGCCCCAGCATTTT
TRBJ2-2	-	-	TRBV25-1	CASSVSRGNTGELFF	TGTGCCAGCAGTGTCAGCAGGGGGAACACCGGGGAGCTGTTTTTT
TRBJ2-7	-	-	TRBV14	CASSQTGLKYEQYF	TGTGCCAGCAGCCAAACAGGGTTGAAGTACGAGCAGTACTTC
TRBJ2-6	-	TRBD1	TRBV28	CASSSDYPTGQTGANVLTF	TGTGCCAGCAGTTCCGATTACCCGACAGGGCAGACTGGGGCCAACGTCCTGACTTTC
TRBJ2-1	-	-	TRBV15	CATSRDPPMQGVVSNEQFF	TGTGCCACCAGCAGAGATCCTCCTATGCAAGGGGTAGTTTCCAATGAGCAGTTCTTC
TRBJ2-5	-	-	TRBV2	CASSVMKRDGETQYF	TGTGCCAGCAGTGTAATGAAGAGGGATGGAGAGACCCAGTACTTC
TRBJ1-1	-	-	TRBV20-1	CSVWSGEAFF	TGCAGTGTCTGGTCAGGTGAAGCTTTCTTT
TRBJ2-5	-	-	TRBV6-1	CASSEELASAYQETQYF	TGTGCCAGCAGTGAAGAGCTGGCTAGCGCCTACCAAGAGACCCAGTACTTC
TRBJ2-1	-	-	TRBV2	CASSVQGNEQFF	TGTGCCAGCAGCGTACAGGGCAATGAGCAGTTCTTC
TRBJ2-7	-	-	TRBV28	CASSWASLAYEQYF	TGTGCCAGCAGCTGGGCATCCTTAGCCTACGAGCAGTACTTC
TRBJ1-4	-	-	TRBV19	CASSIQGTNEKLFF	TGTGCCAGTAGTATCCAGGGAACTAATGAAAAACTGTTTTTT
TRBJ2-3	-	-	TRBV27	CASSYTPMGRRNTDTQYF	TGTGCCAGCAGCTATACCCCTATGGGGAGACGAAACACAGATACGCAGTATTTT
TRBJ1-1	-	-	TRBV5-1	CASRTGGVNTEAFF	TGCGCCAGTCGAACGGGGGGCGTGAACACTGAAGCTTTCTTT
TRBJ1-1	-	TRBD1	TRBV6-5	CASSREDRDLAEAFF	TGTGCCAGCAGTAGGGAGGACAGGGACCTCGCTGAAGCTTTCTTT
TRBJ1-2	-	-	TRBV9	CASSPAGRDYGYTF	TGTGCCAGCAGCCCGGCAGGGAGGGACTATGGCTACACCTTC
TRBJ2-1	-	TRBD1	TRBV2	CASSLPGQGTVGEQFF	TGTGCCAGCAGTTTGCCGGGACAGGGAACGGTCGGTGAGCAGTTCTTC
TRBJ1-2	-	-	TRBV6-1	CASSDWGVRGYTF	TGTGCCAGCAGTGATTGGGGAGTACGTGGCTACACCTTC
TRBJ1-5	-	-	TRBV27	CASSWARDDQPQHF	TGTGCCAGCAGCTGGGCCCGTGATGATCAGCCCCAGCATTTT
TRBJ1-1	-	-	TRBV11-2	CASSLGRREWYTEAFF	TGTGCCAGCAGCTTAGGCCGGAGAGAATGGTACACTGAAGCTTTCTTT
TRBJ2-2	once	TRBD1	TRBV27	CASSFSPFTGTGGVGELFF	TGTGCCAGCAGTTTTAGCCCCTTTACCGGGACAGGGGGCGTCGGGGAGCTGTTTTTT
TRBJ2-1	once	TRBD2	TRBV29-1	CSVPGLVMSGEQFF	TGCAGCGTCCCGGGACTAGTGATGAGTGGTGAGCAGTTCTTC
TRBJ2-7	-	TRBD1	TRBV28	CASMSPGQGALEQYF	TGTGCCAGCATGTCTCCGGGACAGGGGGCGCTCGAGCAGTACTTC
TRBJ2-2	-	TRBD1	TRBV6-1	CASRGTGDAGELFF	TGTGCCAGCAGGGGGACAGGGGATGCCGGGGAGCTGTTTTTT
TRBJ2-5	-	-	TRBV5-1	CASSAGNPNQETQYF	TGCGCCAGCAGCGCCGGGAACCCCAACCAAGAGACCCAGTACTTC
TRBJ2-5	few	TRBD2	TRBV5-4	CASSPRGGSPQETQYF	TGTGCCAGCAGCCCTCGCGGGGGGAGCCCCCAAGAGACCCAGTACTTC
TRBJ2-7	-	TRBD1	TRBV9	CASSAGTGYEQYF	TGTGCCAGCAGCGCCGGGACAGGGTACGAGCAGTACTTC
TRBJ2-5	-	TRBD1	TRBV11-2	CASSRNRGSRETQYF	TGTGCCAGCAGCCGTAACAGGGGGTCGCGAGAGACCCAGTACTTC
TRBJ1-4	-	-	TRBV5-1	CASSADSATNEKLFF	TGCGCCAGCAGCGCGGACAGTGCAACTAATGAAAAACTGTTTTTT
TRBJ1-5	-	-	TRBV4-1	CASSQVPGANQPQHF	TGCGCCAGCAGCCAAGTTCCAGGGGCAAATCAGCCCCAGCATTTT
TRBJ2-1	-	TRBD2	TRBV27	CASTPGLEFYNEQFF	TGTGCCAGCACCCCGGGACTAGAATTCTACAATGAGCAGTTCTTC
TRBJ1-1	-	TRBD1	TRBV10-2	CASRGQGLNTEAFF	TGCGCCAGTCGTGGACAGGGGCTGAACACTGAAGCTTTCTTT
TRBJ2-2	-	-	TRBV5-1	CASSLRRTPVSTGELFF	TGCGCCAGCAGCTTGCGGAGGACGCCAGTATCCACCGGGGAGCTGTTTTTT
TRBJ1-2	-	TRBD1	TRBV16	CASSQLRDSLIYGYTF	TGTGCCAGCAGCCAATTGAGGGACAGTTTGATCTATGGCTACACCTTC
TRBJ1-1	-	-	TRBV7-6	CASSLQSNTEAFF	TGTGCCAGCAGCCTACAGTCGAACACTGAAGCTTTCTTT
TRBJ1-1	-	-	TRBV19	CASSGATNTEAFF	TGTGCCAGTAGTGGAGCGACGAACACTGAAGCTTTCTTT
TRBJ1-2	few	-	TRBV27	CASSLLGTRRSYTF	TGTGCCAGCAGCCTCCTCGGGACAAGAAGAAGCTACACCTTC
TRBJ2-5	-	TRBD2	TRBV11-2	CASSLVGGGPPETQYF	TGTGCCAGCAGCTTAGTAGGCGGGGGGCCCCCAGAGACCCAGTACTTC
TRBJ1-6	-	-	TRBV11-2	CASSSHREGGNSPLHF	TGTGCCAGCAGCTCCCACAGGGAGGGTGGGAATTCACCCCTCCACTTT